The TCR beta chain under discussion was sequenced for a study of post-analysis software for immune sequencing data. Study-wide points: Patients had higher frequencies than controls of about five TRBV segments, including TRBV5-6, TRBV5-1 and TRBV20-1. The study found significantly lower normalized Chao1 diversity in multiple sclerosis patients than in controls.

As concerns this clonotype: Its antigen is still unknown.

Prepared libraries of TCR beta cDNA carried unique molecular identifiers. T cells numbering about 0.9 to 10 million yielded cDNA molecules that totaled about 500,000. TCRdb processed the PCR reads anew with MiXCR; each CDR3 protein has one entry. The table lists hundreds of thousands of distinct CDR3 sequences, approximately 53% of them singletons, with 4% to 5.5% in the top ten. V was pared by 0 bases and J by 4 bases, with 13 bases between. The germline gives CDR1 SGHRS, CDR2 YFSETQ. The CDR3 runs to 15 residues. The sample taken for sequencing was blood. The sequence was obtained from a girl aged 5-17 years with multiple sclerosis. The chain carries TRBV5-1 and TRBJ1-2; D gene uncertain. CDR3 bases: TGCGCCAGCAGCTTGGACGTCGACGGAACCTATGGCTACACCTTC. Amino acids: CASSLDVDGTYGYTF.